This T cell receptor beta chain was profiled in a study of T cell repertoires in cytomegalovirus infection. For the study at large: HLA-B-restricted CMV epitopes that are well studied were used alongside recently identified HLA-C-restricted ones. Indications came from public TCR beta signatures; they pointed to CMV infection and to a matching HLA type. General study findings and limits: HLA-C-restricted CMV clonotypes gave the most frequent clonotype in two of eight donors.

This clonotype was seen a handful of times. Its antigen is still unknown. The V segment lost 9 bases and the J segment 7 bases; nucleotides outside the gene matches: 14. Germline lookup yields CDR1 MNHEY and CDR2 SVGEGT. The CDR3 consists of 15 residues. TCRdb passed the reads through MiXCR, listing each CDR3 protein once. The data show approximately 270,000 distinct CDR3 sequences, less than 25% seen once. The specimen was cultured PBMCs, collected from culture after CMV antigen stimulation. The TCR comes from a human donor in good health (CMV status not recorded). Some clones in this sample may be carry-over from other donors' samples. The J gene is TRBJ2-2, the V gene TRBV6-2 or TRBV6-3; 7 bases agree with TRBD1. DNA of the CDR3: TGTGCCAGTCTCCCGGCCGACAGGGTAGTCGGGGAGCTGTTTTTT. Protein product: CASLPADRVVGELFF.